These 30 T cell receptor beta chains came from one sample sequenced in a study of T cells in Graves' hyperthyroidism and ophthalmopathy. What was amplified from RNA transcripts were TCR beta CDR3 regions. Primed by the HTBI set, a first-round RT-PCR was run on the TCR CDR3. TCRdb re-analysed the multiplex PCR reads in MiXCR, keeping a single row per CDR3 protein. The table lists 500,000 or so distinct CDR3 sequences, roughly 15% of them singletons. The sample taken for sequencing was blood. These receptors were collected from a young woman with Graves' ophthalmopathy.

The sample holds many counts of this clonotype. CDR3 nucleotide sequence: TGTGCCGGTCCGGGACAGAACACCGGGGAGCTGTTTTTT. It yields the protein CAGPGQNTGELFF. The V and J genes are TRBV7-9 and TRBJ2-2; TRBD1 is a possible D gene (6 bases). Trimming took off 11 bases at V and 1 base at J, with 11 bases between the two ends. CDR1 SEHNR and CDR2 FQNEAQ come from the germline V gene (reference sequence). This CDR3 spans 13 amino acids.

This clonotype was found a few times. The gene calls are TRBV4-2 and TRBJ2-7; D perhaps matches TRBD1 (6 bases). Trimming pared 7 bases from V and 3 bases from J, leaving 16 bases between. The CDR3 sequence is 14 residues long. Germline loops: CDR1 LGHNA, CDR2 YNFKEQ. The CDR3 sequence is CASNPNRVSYEQYF. The DNA for the CDR3 is TGTGCCAGCAACCCAAACAGGGTTAGCTACGAGCAGTACTTC.

This clonotype has ten or more counts. The chain carries TRBV7-9 and TRBJ2-7, with TRBD1 matching over 7 bases. Per the germline V gene, CDR1 is SEHNR and CDR2 is FQNEAQ (reference sequence). V lost 0 bases, J lost 2 bases, and 7 bases stayed unmatched. This CDR3 contains 16 residues. CDR3 sequence (DNA): TGTGCCAGCAGCTTAGCAGAGACAGGGCGGGCCTACGAGCAGTACTTC. This translates into CASSLAETGRAYEQYF.

This clonotype was recorded at least ten times. The chain links TRBV11-1 to TRBJ1-1; D is unclear. The CDR3 runs 15 residues. V lost 0 bases, J lost 0 bases, and 8 bases lay in between. Germline CDR1 SGHAT, CDR2 FQDESV (reference sequence). CDR3 nucleotides: TGTGCCAGCAGCTTAGCCGGGATCCTGAACACTGAAGCTTTCTTT. Amino acid sequence: CASSLAGILNTEAFF.

The rearrangement links TRBV6-9 to TRBJ1-3; D might be TRBD1 (5 bases). Germline-derived CDR1 and CDR2 are MNHGY and SVAAGI. V lost 5 bases and J lost 1, with 12 bases in between. The length of the CDR3 is 15 residues. CDR3 nucleotide sequence: TGTGCCAGCAGTAATCCTAAGGGGTCTGGAAACACCATATATTTT. This codes for CASSNPKGSGNTIYF.

The rearrangement links TRBV20-1 to TRBJ1-2, with 7 nucleotides matching TRBD1. The CDR3 contains 16 residues. V was pared by 0 bases and J by 3 bases, with 10 bases of the junction left unmatched. CDR1 is DFQATT and CDR2 is SNEGSKA in the germline V gene (reference sequence). CDR3 DNA: TGCAGTGCTAGAGATCCGGGGCAGGGGGTTTACTATGGCTACACCTTC. It translates to CSARDPGQGVYYGYTF.

The rearrangement uses TRBV18 and TRBJ2-7; tentatively, D is TRBD1 (6 bases). Per the germline V gene, CDR1 is KGHSH and CDR2 is LQKENI. The CDR3 has 15 amino acids. V was clipped by 3 bases and J by 4 bases, with 16 bases between them. The CDR3 region is CASSPFTGNGYEQYF. For the CDR3, the DNA is TGTGCCAGCTCACCCTTTACAGGGAACGGATACGAGCAGTACTTC.

The V gene is TRBV19, the J gene TRBJ1-2; D is perhaps TRBD1 (6 bases). The CDR3 runs 13 residues. Trimming cost V 6 bases and J 1 base, with 9 bases left between them. Germline lookup yields CDR1 LNHDA and CDR2 SQIVND (reference sequence). CDR3 nucleotide sequence: TGTGCCAGTAGGTTCAGGGGTAACTATGGCTACACCTTC. Translating it yields CASRFRGNYGYTF. Drawing the rest from reference TRBV19 and TRBJ1-2, the complete variable domain is DGGITQSPKYLFRKEGQNVTLSCEQNLNHDAMYWYRQDPGQGLRLIYYSQIVNDFQKGDIAEGYSVSREKKESFPLTVTSAQKNPTAFYLCASRFRGNYGYTFGSGTRLTVV.

This clonotype was detected many times. The chain combines TRBV7-2 with TRBJ1-5; possibly TRBD1 for D (5 bases). This CDR3 has 14 residues. The V and J ends lost 5 bases and 3 bases respectively, with 11 bases between them. Per the germline V gene, CDR1 is SGHTA and CDR2 is FQGNSA. This CDR3 reads CASSRRGDNQPQHF. The CDR3 DNA reads as TGTGCCAGCAGCCGCCGGGGGGACAATCAGCCCCAGCATTTT.

This rearrangement joins TRBV2 to TRBJ2-2, with 8 bases fitting TRBD2. V was clipped by 6 bases and J by 7 bases; unmatched bases: 10. Germline V CDR1 and CDR2: SNHLY, FYNNEI. This CDR3 region has 15 residues. CDR3 loop: CASRPGTSIIGELFF. The CDR3 DNA sequence: TGTGCCAGCAGACCCGGGACTAGTATTATCGGGGAGCTGTTTTTT.

This clonotype was seen a few times. The rearrangement links TRBV7-8 to TRBJ1-1; the D is unclear. The CDR3 is 15 residues long. V lost 4 bases and J 0 bases, leaving 12 bases between the germline ends. The germline CDR1 and CDR2 sequences are SGHVS and FQNEAQ. The CDR3 coding sequence is TGTGCCAGCAGCTCACATCGGGTCCTGAACACTGAAGCTTTCTTT. Translation: CASSSHRVLNTEAFF.

This clonotype occurred many times. The CDR3 nucleotides are TGTGCCAGCAGTGTAAAGGGGGTAGACTACAATGAGCAGTTCTTC. Translating gives CASSVKGVDYNEQFF. The chain uses TRBV6-1 and TRBJ2-1, with D tentatively TRBD1 (6 bases). CDR3 size: 15 residues. Trimming removed 4 bases at V and 3 bases at J, with 13 bases between. The germline gives CDR1 MNHNS, CDR2 SASEGT.

The genes are TRBV5-1 and TRBJ2-1; D uncertain. The germline V and J ends were trimmed by 6 bases and 7 bases, with 8 bases remaining between them. Germline V gene lookup returns CDR1 SGHRS and CDR2 YFSETQ. The length of the CDR3 is 11 residues. The CDR3 sequence is CASTRKNEQFF. CDR3 sequence (DNA): TGCGCCAGCACCCGTAAGAATGAGCAGTTCTTC. The whole variable domain, filled in from reference TRBV5-1 and TRBJ2-1, reads KAGVTQTPRYLIKTRGQQVTLSCSPISGHRSVSWYQQTPGQGLQFLFEYFSETQRNKGNFPGRFSGRQFSNSRSEMNVSTLELGDSALYLCASTRKNEQFFGPGTRLTVL.

This clonotype was seen many times. The chain carries TRBV28 and TRBJ1-1; 8 bases match TRBD1. CDR3 length: 16 residues. The germline gives CDR1 MDHEN, CDR2 SYDVKM. Trimming at V came to 5 bases and at J to 1 base, leaving 9 bases not matched to a gene. In DNA form, the CDR3 reads TGTGCCAGCAGTCAACAGGGGGAGATAAGGAACACTGAAGCTTTCTTT. Its protein product is CASSQQGEIRNTEAFF. The entire variable domain, with the rest obtained from reference TRBV28 and TRBJ1-1, is as follows: DVKVTQSSRYLVKRTGEKVFLECVQDMDHENMFWYRQDPGLGLRLIYFSYDVKMKEKGDIPEGYSVSREKKERFSLILESASTNQTSMYLCASSQQGEIRNTEAFFGQGTRLTVV.

There are a few counts of this clonotype. This sequence joins TRBV9 and TRBJ1-6; 8 bases fit TRBD1. The V gene's germline CDR1 is SGDLS and CDR2 YYNGEE. This CDR3 comprises 15 residues. The J segment lost 7 bases and the V segment lost 0 bases, leaving 3 bases of the junction unmatched. The CDR3 reads CASSVAAGGNSPLHF. The CDR3 bases are TGTGCCAGCAGCGTAGCGGCAGGGGGCAATTCACCCCTCCACTTT.

Remarks on this clonotype: A much larger clone differs by one base, so this may be a read error. V usage is TRBV2 and J usage is TRBJ2-5; 7 bases line up with TRBD2. The CDR3 contains 16 residues. Germline V gene lookup returns CDR1 SNHLY and CDR2 FYNNEI. The CDR3 reads CASSELGSGKQDTQYF. The CDR3 coding sequence is TGTGCCAGCAGTGAATTGGGCAGCGGGAAACAAGATACCCAGTACTTC.

This clonotype came up many times. The rearrangement links TRBV20-1 to TRBJ2-7, with 9 bases lining up with TRBD1. With 4 bases clipped from V and 2 bases from J, the junction kept 9 bases outside the gene matches. Germline lookup yields CDR1 DFQATT and CDR2 SNEGSKA (reference sequence). CDR3 size: 15 residues. CDR3 bases: TGCAGTGCTACACACCGGGACAGGGAAACCTACGAGCAGTACTTC. Its protein is CSATHRDRETYEQYF.

This clonotype was counted at least ten times. The gene calls are TRBV20-1 and TRBJ2-5; 13 bases agree with TRBD2. Germline CDR1 DFQATT, CDR2 SNEGSKA (reference sequence). The V segment lost 5 bases and the J segment 4 bases; nucleotides outside the gene matches: 10. The length of the CDR3 is 16 residues. The CDR3 nucleotides are TGCAGTGCTCCAAGGGGACTAGCGGGAATCGGAGAGACCCAGTACTTC. As protein: CSAPRGLAGIGETQYF.

The table lists this clonotype with a few counts. The chain links TRBV4-1 to TRBJ1-1; D ambiguous. V was cut by 1 base and J by 11 bases, with 11 bases left in between. The CDR3 loop spans 12 amino acids. Per germline, CDR1 MGHRA and CDR2 YSYEKL. CDR3 loop: CASSQGKGLAFF. The CDR3 bases are TGCGCCAGCAGCCAAGGTAAAGGGCTGGCTTTCTTT.

For this clonotype: A much bigger clone sits one base away, suggesting this may be a read error. The chain has TRBV6-2 or TRBV6-3 and TRBJ2-2; 8 nucleotides agree with TRBD1. The germline gives CDR1 MNHEY, CDR2 SVGEGT. CDR3 length: 15 amino acids. Germline trimming cut 4 bases from V and 7 bases from J; bases unmatched to any gene: 8. As DNA, the CDR3 is TGTGCCAGCAGTTTATCCTGGACAGGGCTCGGGGAGCTGTTTTTT. This sequence encodes CASSLSWTGLGELFF.

This rearrangement joins TRBV7-9 to TRBJ2-3, with D unclear. V shed 7 bases and J shed 0 bases, with 17 bases lying between them. The CDR3 has 16 amino acids. Germline lookup yields CDR1 SEHNR and CDR2 FQNEAQ (reference sequence). In DNA, the CDR3 is TGTGCCAGCACCCTAGGGCAGACTGATAGCACAGATACGCAGTATTTT. Residues: CASTLGQTDSTDTQYF.

V gene TRBV20-1 combines with J gene TRBJ2-2; TRBD1 matches 9 bases. Germline lookup yields CDR1 DFQATT and CDR2 SNEGSKA (reference sequence). J lost 3 bases, V lost 6 bases, and 5 bases had no gene match. The CDR3 runs to 14 residues. CDR3 coding DNA: TGCAGTGCAGAGGGACAGGGCGACACCGGGGAGCTGTTTTTT. Translated, it gives CSAEGQGDTGELFF.

The chain employs TRBV20-1 and TRBJ1-6; a weak D match, TRBD1 (6 bases). Germline CDR1 reads DFQATT; CDR2 reads SNEGSKA (reference sequence). The CDR3 length is 13 residues. Trimming cost V 6 bases and J 7 bases, with 13 bases left between them. Here the CDR3 DNA reads TGCAGTGCAATGGACAGCCTGAATTCACCCCTCCACTTT. It specifies CSAMDSLNSPLHF.

This clonotype was detected many times. This chain connects TRBV27 to TRBJ2-6; unclear D gene. The CDR3 extends over 15 amino acids. V lost 7 bases, J lost 1 base, and 11 bases lay in between. CDR1 is MNHEY and CDR2 is SMNVEV in the germline V gene (reference sequence). CDR3 loop: CASTLFASGANVLTF. The CDR3 nucleotides read TGTGCCAGCACCCTCTTCGCATCTGGGGCCAACGTCCTGACTTTC.

J is TRBJ2-2 and V is TRBV29-1; D gene unclear. Per the germline V gene, CDR1 is SQVTM and CDR2 is ANQGSEA. CDR3 length: 13 residues. CDR3 DNA: TGCAGTGCCATCATACCGAACACCGGGGAGCTGTTTTTT. This encodes CSAIIPNTGELFF.

The chain links TRBV29-1 to TRBJ1-1; D remains ambiguous. The germline CDR1 and CDR2 sequences are SQVTM and ANQGSEA. The CDR3 runs 12 residues. Trimming stripped 3 bases from V and 0 bases from J, with 5 bases between. The CDR3 here is CSVEDLNTEAFF. The CDR3 nucleotides are TGCAGCGTTGAGGACCTGAACACTGAAGCTTTCTTT.

The genes are TRBV11-2 and TRBJ1-2; no firm D call. The V end was cut by 2 bases, the J end by 3 bases, with 7 bases between. CDR1 is SGHAT, CDR2 FQNNGV, per germline. CDR3 size: 13 residues. CDR3 nucleotide sequence: TGTGCCAGCAGCTTATACGCAGACTATGGCTACACCTTC. This translates into CASSLYADYGYTF.

This clonotype was counted many times. The CDR3 DNA is TGTGCCAGCAGTGGTATAGCGGGGGGCGTGAAGTTGCAGTATTTT. The encoded protein is CASSGIAGGVKLQYF. The chain links TRBV2 to TRBJ2-3; 10 positions agree with TRBD2. Germline V gene sequence: CDR1 SNHLY, CDR2 FYNNEI. V lost 4 bases to trimming and J lost 11 bases; unmatched junction nucleotides: 12. The CDR3 spans 15 residues.

This clonotype was detected a few times. This sequence joins TRBV7-2 and TRBJ1-4; unclear D gene. Germline V gene sequence: CDR1 SGHTA, CDR2 FQGNSA. The CDR3 is 15 amino acids. V was trimmed by 4 bases and J by 5 bases, leaving 14 bases between them. The CDR3 loop is CASSSQAGRNEKLFF. Here the CDR3 DNA reads TGTGCCAGCAGCTCCCAGGCGGGGAGAAATGAAAAACTGTTTTTT.

This clonotype appeared a few times. One end of the junction is discordant with germline, which a read error may explain. This chain connects TRBV7-2 to TRBJ2-3; D might be TRBD2 (5 bases). This CDR3 has 17 residues. The V gene's germline CDR1 is SGHTA and CDR2 FQGNSA. The CDR3 protein is CASGLAQYIASTDTQYF. Here the CDR3 DNA reads TGTGCCAGCGGCTTAGCGCAGTACATAGCTAGCACAGATACGCAGTATTTT.